This T cell receptor beta chain originates from a study of blood T cell repertoires in COVID-19. Overall study context: Whether acute or convalescent, the COVID-19 samples came from the United States, Italy and Spain. Sources were T cells, B-cell-depleted T cells, or PBMCs; the material itself was cDNA or gDNA.

Study processing details: Reference gene primer amplification gave estimated nucleated cell counts. The assay was immunoSEQ multiplex PCR, and TCRdb's table has in-frame clones only and misses some. V and J calls and clone size are copied from that table; D and trimming were computed from the DNA. Of 120,000 or so clones in the sample, 88% were seen once. V gave up 6 bases and J gave up 0 bases, with 12 bases separating them. The CDR3 extends over 15 amino acids. CDR1 and CDR2 (germline): MNHEY, SVGEGT. This clone was seen once. The receptor's source is a woman between 45 and 65 years old with active or convalescent COVID-19. The gene calls are TRBV6-2 or TRBV6-3 and TRBJ2-1, with unresolved D. The specimen was peripheral blood. CDR3 sequence: CASSIDSSSYNEQFF. Written as DNA, the CDR3 is TGTGCCAGCAGCATCGACTCGAGCTCCTACAATGAGCAGTTCTTC.